This T cell receptor beta chain derives from a study of blood T cell repertoires in COVID-19. Study details: Specimens from acute and convalescent COVID-19 originated in the United States, Italy and Spain. T cells, B-cell-depleted T cells, or PBMCs supplied cDNA or gDNA.

This clone has a handful of counts. Authors' data handling: Reference gene primer amplification yielded estimated nucleated cell counts. Repertoires were generated with immunoSEQ multiplex PCR, while TCRdb's copy carries only in-frame clones and drops some. The V and J calls and clone size come from that table; D and trimming were worked out from the DNA. The table has about 260,000 clones, 86% seen once; the top ten hold around 9.5%. The germline CDR1 and CDR2 sequences are SGHAT and FQNNGV. This CDR3 has 14 amino acids. V dropped 1 base and J dropped 1 base, with 7 bases sitting between them. The chain recombines TRBV11-2 with TRBJ1-2; weak D call: TRBD1 (5 bases). The receptor was derived from a man between 40 and 49 years old who had recovered from COVID-19. Input material: peripheral blood. The CDR3 sequence is CASSLGRVNYGYTF. In DNA, the CDR3 is TGTGCCAGCAGCTTAGGCAGGGTTAACTATGGCTACACCTTC.